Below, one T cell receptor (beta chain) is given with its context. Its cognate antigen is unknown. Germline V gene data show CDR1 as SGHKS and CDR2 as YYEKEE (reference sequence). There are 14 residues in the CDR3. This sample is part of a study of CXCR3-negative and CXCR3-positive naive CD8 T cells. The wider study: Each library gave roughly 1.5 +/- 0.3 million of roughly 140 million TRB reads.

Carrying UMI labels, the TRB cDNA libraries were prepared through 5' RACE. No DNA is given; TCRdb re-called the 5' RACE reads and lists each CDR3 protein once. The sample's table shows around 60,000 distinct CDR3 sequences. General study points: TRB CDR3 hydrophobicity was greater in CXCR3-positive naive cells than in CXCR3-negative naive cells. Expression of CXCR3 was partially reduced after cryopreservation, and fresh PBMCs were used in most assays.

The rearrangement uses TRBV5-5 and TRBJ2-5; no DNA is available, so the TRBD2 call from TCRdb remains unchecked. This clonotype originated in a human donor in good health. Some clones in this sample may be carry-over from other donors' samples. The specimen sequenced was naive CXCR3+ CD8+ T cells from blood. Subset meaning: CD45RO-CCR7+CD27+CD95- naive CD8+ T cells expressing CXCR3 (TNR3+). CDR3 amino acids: CASSDPADQETQYF.